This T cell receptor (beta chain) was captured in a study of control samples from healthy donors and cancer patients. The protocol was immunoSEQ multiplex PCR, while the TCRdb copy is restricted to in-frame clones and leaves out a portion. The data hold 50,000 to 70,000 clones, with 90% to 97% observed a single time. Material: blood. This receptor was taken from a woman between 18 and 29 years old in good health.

CDR3 nucleotides: TGTGCCAGCAGACTAAGGGTGGGAGCTCAGCCCCAGCATTTT. Protein: CASRLRVGAQPQHF. V usage is TRBV5-8 and J usage is TRBJ1-5; D uncertain. Trimming took 5 bases from V and 6 from J, leaving 15 bases between them. Looked up from germline, CDR1 is SGHTS and CDR2 is YDEGEE. CDR3 length: 14 amino acids. The variable domain in full, with the rest retrieved from reference TRBV5-8 and TRBJ1-5, is EAGVTQSPTHLIKTRGQQATLRCSPISGHTSVYWYQQALGLGLQFLLWYDEGEERNRGNFPPRFSGRQFPNYSSELNVNALELEDSALYLCASRLRVGAQPQHFGDGTRLSIL.